This T cell receptor (beta chain) was captured in a study of blood T cell repertoires in COVID-19. Overall study context: There were acute and convalescent COVID-19 samples, and they came from the United States, Italy and Spain. PBMCs, B-cell-depleted T cells, or T cells were the source of the cDNA or gDNA that made up the material.

In the original workflow: Quantification of nucleated cells was approximated via reference gene primer amplification. Profiling relied on immunoSEQ multiplex PCR, and the TCRdb table lists in-frame clones only, not all of them. V, J and clone size are taken as reported in that table, and D and trimming were inferred from the DNA itself. The sample contains over 200,000 clones, 70% to 80% of which appear only once. This clonotype was sampled from an elderly woman with acute or convalescent COVID-19. Material for sequencing was peripheral blood.

The CDR3 nucleotides read TGTGCCAGCAGCTTACAGGGAATGGCTGGAAACACCATATATTTT. This codes for CASSLQGMAGNTIYF. The chain recombines TRBV7-9 with TRBJ1-3; a possible D gene is TRBD1 (5 bases). Germline V CDR1 and CDR2: SEHNR, FQNEAQ (reference sequence). The V and J ends lost 2 bases and 2 bases respectively, with 10 bases between them. The CDR3 is made up of 15 amino acids.